This TCR beta chain is drawn from a study of T-cell memory formation after mild COVID-19. Study findings and constraints: Prior to infection, memory already included some responding clones, suggesting cross-reactive memory joined. Contracting CD8+ clones were enriched in EMRA, CD4+ mainly in CM and EM.

The table lists this clonotype with a few counts. As yet, its antigen is unknown. 5'RACE primed from the constant segment yielded TCR alpha and TCR beta cDNA libraries bearing sample barcodes and UMIs. TCRdb analysed the 5' RACE reads with MiXCR anew, one entry per CDR3 protein. The sample holds roughly 240,000 distinct CDR3 sequences, 15% to 20% seen once. This clonotype originated in a man younger than 35 who had mild COVID-19 (a few samples of this study predate the infection). Cell type and time point are not known. Sequenced: PBMCs or a T cell subset sorted from them (not recorded which).

The CDR3 region is CASSQAFREADTEAFF. CDR3 nucleotides: TGTGCCAGCAGCCAAGCGTTCCGGGAGGCAGACACTGAAGCTTTCTTT. The V call is TRBV4-2, the J call TRBJ1-1, with no clear D. V lost 1 base and J 3 bases, leaving 15 bases between the germline ends. CDR1 and CDR2 from the germline V gene are LGHNA and YNFKEQ. This CDR3 region has 16 residues.